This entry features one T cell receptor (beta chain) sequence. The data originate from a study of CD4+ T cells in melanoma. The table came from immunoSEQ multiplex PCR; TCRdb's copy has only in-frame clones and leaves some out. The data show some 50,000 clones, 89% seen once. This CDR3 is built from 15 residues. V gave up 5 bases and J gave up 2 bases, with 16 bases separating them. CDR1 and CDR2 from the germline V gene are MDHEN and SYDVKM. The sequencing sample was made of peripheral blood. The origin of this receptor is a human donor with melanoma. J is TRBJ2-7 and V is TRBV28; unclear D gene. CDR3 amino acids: CASSAHSSGTYEQYF. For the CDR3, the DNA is TGTGCCAGCAGTGCTCACTCTTCAGGAACCTACGAGCAGTACTTC.